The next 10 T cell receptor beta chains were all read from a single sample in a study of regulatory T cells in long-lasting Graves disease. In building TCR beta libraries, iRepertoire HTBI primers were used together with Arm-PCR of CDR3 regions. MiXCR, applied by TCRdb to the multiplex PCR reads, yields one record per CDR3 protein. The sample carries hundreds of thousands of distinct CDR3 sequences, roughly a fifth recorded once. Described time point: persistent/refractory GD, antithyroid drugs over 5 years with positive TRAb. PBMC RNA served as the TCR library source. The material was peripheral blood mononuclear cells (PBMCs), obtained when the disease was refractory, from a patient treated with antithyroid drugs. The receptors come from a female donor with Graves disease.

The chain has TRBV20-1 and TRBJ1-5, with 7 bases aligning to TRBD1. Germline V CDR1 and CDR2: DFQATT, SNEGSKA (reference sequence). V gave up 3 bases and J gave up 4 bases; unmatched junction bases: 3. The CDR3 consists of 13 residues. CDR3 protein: CSARARGNQPQHF. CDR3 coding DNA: TGCAGTGCTAGGGCCAGGGGGAATCAGCCCCAGCATTTT.

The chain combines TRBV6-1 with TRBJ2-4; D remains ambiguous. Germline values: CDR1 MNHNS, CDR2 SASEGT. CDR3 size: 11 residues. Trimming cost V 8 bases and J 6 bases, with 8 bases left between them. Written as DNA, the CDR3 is TGTGCCAGCCGGGCTTTAAACATTCAGTACTTC. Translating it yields CASRALNIQYF.

Here the CDR3 reads CASSQEIWVLAGEYEQYF. CDR3 DNA: TGTGCCAGCAGCCAAGAAATCTGGGTGCTAGCGGGAGAATACGAGCAGTACTTC. The rearrangement joins TRBV4-2 to TRBJ2-7; TRBD2 agrees at 10 bases. The J segment lost 4 bases and the V segment lost 0 bases, leaving 12 bases of the junction unmatched. The germline CDR1 and CDR2 sequences are LGHNA and YNFKEQ. This CDR3 is built from 18 residues.

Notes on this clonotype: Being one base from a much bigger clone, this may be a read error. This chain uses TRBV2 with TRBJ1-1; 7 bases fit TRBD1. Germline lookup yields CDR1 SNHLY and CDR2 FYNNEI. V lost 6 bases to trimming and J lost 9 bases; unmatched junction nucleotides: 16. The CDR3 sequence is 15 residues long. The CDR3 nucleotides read TGTGCCAGCAGAACTTCCGGGACAGCGAGGACTAAAGCTTTCTTT. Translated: CASRTSGTARTKAFF.

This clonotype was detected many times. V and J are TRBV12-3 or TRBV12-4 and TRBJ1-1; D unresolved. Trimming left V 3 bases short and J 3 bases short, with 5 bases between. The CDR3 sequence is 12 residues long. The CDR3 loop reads CASSFWDTEAFF. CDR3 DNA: TGTGCCAGCAGTTTTTGGGACACTGAAGCTTTCTTT.

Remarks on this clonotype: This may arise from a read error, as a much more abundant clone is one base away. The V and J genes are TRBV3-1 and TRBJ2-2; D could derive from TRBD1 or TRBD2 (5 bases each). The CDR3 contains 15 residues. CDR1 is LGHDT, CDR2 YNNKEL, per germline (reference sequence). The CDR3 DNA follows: TGTGCCAGCAGCCAACGAACGGGACGAATTGGGGAGCCGTTTTTT. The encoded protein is CASSQRTGRIGEPFF. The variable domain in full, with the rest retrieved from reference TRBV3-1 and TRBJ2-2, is DTAVSQTPKYLVTQMGNDKSIKCEQNLGHDTMYWYKQDSKKFLKIMFSYNNKELIINETVPNRFSPKSPDKAHLNLHINSLELGDSAVYFCASSQRTGRIGEPFFGEGSRLTVL.

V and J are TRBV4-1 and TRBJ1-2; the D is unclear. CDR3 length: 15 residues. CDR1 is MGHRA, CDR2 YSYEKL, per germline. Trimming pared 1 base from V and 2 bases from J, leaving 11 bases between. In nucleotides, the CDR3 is TGCGCCAGCAGCCAAGCTACGGGGTCGAACTATGGCTACACCTTC. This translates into CASSQATGSNYGYTF.

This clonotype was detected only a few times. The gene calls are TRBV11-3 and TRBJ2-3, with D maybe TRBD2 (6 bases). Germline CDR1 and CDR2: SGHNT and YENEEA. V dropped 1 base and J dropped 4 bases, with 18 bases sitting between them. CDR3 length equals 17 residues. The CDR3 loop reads CASSLGGWDAGSDTQYF. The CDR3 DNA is TGTGCCAGCAGCTTAGGTGGTTGGGACGCGGGATCAGATACGCAGTATTTT. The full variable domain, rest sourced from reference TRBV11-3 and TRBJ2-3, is EAGVVQSPRYKIIEKKQPVAFWCNPISGHNTLYWYLQNLGQGPELLIRYENEEAVDDSQLPKDRFSAERLKGVDSTLKIQPAELGDSAVYLCASSLGGWDAGSDTQYFGPGTRLTVL.

CDR3 sequence: CASSFGQYNQPQHF. CDR3 sequence (DNA): TGTGCCAGCAGCTTCGGACAATACAATCAGCCCCAGCATTTT. V and J are TRBV5-6 and TRBJ1-5; a possible D gene is TRBD1 (5 bases). In germline, CDR1 is SGHDT, CDR2 YYEEEE. Between the trimmed V and J ends, which lost 2 bases and 3 bases, there was a span of 9 bases. This CDR3 region has 14 residues.

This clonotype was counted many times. The CDR3 sequence: CASSELRGFPGPAETQYF. The CDR3 DNA reads as TGTGCCAGCAGTGAGCTCCGGGGTTTCCCGGGGCCAGCAGAGACCCAGTACTTC. The genes are TRBV2 and TRBJ2-5, with D possibly being TRBD1 or TRBD2 (5 bases each). CDR1 and CDR2 from the germline V gene are SNHLY and FYNNEI. The V end lost 3 bases, the J end lost 4 bases, and 24 bases lay between the germline ends. The CDR3 extends over 18 amino acids.